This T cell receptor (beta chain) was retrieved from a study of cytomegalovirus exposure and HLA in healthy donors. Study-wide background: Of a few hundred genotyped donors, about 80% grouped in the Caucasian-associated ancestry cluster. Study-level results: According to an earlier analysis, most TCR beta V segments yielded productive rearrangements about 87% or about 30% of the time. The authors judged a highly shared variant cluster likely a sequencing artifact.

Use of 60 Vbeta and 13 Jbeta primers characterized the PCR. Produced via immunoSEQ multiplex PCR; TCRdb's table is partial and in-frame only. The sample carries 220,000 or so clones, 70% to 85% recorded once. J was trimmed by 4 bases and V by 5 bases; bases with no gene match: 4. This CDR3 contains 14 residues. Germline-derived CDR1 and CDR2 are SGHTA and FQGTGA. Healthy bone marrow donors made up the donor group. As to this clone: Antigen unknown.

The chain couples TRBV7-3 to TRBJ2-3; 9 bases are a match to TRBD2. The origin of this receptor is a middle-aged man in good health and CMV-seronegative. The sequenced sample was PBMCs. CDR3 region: CASSPGTSPDTQYF. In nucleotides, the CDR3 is TGTGCCAGCAGCCCCGGGACTAGCCCAGATACGCAGTATTTT.